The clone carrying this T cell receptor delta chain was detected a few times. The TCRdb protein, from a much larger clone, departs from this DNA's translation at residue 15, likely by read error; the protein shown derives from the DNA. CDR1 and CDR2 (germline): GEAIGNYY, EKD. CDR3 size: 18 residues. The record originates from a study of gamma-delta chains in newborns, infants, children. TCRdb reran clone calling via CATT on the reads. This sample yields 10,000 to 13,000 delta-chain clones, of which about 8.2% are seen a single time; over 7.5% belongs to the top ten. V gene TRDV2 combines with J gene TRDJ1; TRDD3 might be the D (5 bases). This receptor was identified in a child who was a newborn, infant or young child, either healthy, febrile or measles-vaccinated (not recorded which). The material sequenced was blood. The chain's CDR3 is CACDILRNTPKYTDELIF. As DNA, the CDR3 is TGTGCCTGTGACATATTAAGGAATACGCCTAAGTACACCGATGAACTCATCTTT.